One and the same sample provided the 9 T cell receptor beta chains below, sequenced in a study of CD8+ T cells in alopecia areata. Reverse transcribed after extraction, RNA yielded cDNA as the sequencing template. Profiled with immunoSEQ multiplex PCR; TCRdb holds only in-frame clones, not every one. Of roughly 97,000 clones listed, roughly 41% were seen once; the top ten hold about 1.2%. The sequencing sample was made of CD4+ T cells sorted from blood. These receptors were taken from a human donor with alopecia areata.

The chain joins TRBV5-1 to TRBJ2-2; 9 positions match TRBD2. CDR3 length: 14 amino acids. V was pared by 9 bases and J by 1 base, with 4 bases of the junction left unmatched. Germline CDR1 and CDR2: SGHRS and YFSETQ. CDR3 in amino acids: CATRLAENTGELFF. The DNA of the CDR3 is TGCGCCACCCGACTAGCGGAGAACACCGGGGAGCTGTTTTTT.

CDR3: CASSPPGGTGELFF. The CDR3 bases are TGCGCCAGCAGCCCTCCGGGAGGCACCGGGGAGCTGTTTTTT. V gene TRBV5-1 combines with J gene TRBJ2-2; 7 nucleotides line up with TRBD2. This CDR3 spans 14 amino acids. J was trimmed by 4 bases and V by 4 bases; bases with no gene match: 4. The V gene's germline CDR1 is SGHRS and CDR2 YFSETQ.

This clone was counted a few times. CDR3 coding DNA: TGTGCCAGCAGCGTAGGACAGGGGGCCGGCACAGATACGCAGTATTTT. Residues: CASSVGQGAGTDTQYF. The chain is built from TRBV9 and TRBJ2-3; the match to TRBD1 covers 10 bases. Unmatched junction bases numbered 2, after V lost 0 bases and J lost 1 base. The CDR3 totals 16 residues. Germline V CDR1 and CDR2: SGDLS, YYNGEE. The full variable domain, completed using reference TRBV9 and TRBJ2-3, is DSGVTQTPKHLITATGQRVTLRCSPRSGDLSVYWYQQSLDQGLQFLIQYYNGEERAKGNILERFSAQQFPDLHSELNLSSLELGDSALYFCASSVGQGAGTDTQYFGPGTRLTVL.

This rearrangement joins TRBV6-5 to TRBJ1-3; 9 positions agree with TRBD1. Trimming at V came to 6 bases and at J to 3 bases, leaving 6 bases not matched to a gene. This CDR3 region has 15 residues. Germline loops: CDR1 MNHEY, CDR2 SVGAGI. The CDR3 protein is CASSRDREVGNTIYF. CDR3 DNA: TGTGCCAGCAGCCGGGACAGGGAGGTTGGAAACACCATATATTTT.

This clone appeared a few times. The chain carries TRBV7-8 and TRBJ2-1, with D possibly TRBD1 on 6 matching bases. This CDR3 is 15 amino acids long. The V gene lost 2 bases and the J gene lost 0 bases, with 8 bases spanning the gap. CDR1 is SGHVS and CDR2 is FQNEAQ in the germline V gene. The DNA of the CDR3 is TGTGCCAGCAGCTTAAGGGACATCTCCTACAATGAGCAGTTCTTC. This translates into CASSLRDISYNEQFF.

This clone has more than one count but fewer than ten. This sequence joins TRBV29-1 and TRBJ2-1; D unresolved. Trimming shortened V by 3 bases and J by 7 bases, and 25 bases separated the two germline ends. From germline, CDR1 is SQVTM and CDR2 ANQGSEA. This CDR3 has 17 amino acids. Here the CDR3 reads CSVDGGQSRRPRNEQFF. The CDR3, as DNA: TGCAGCGTTGACGGTGGGCAGTCACGTCGACCGCGTAATGAGCAGTTCTTC.

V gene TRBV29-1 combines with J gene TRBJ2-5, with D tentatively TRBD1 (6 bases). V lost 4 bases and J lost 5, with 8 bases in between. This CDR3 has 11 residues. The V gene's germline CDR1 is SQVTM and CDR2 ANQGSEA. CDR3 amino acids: CSVVQGETQYF. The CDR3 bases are TGCAGCGTTGTGCAGGGGGAGACCCAGTACTTC. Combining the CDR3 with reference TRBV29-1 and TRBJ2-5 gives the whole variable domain SAVISQKPSRDICQRGTSLTIQCQVDSQVTMMFWYRQQPGQSLTLIATANQGSEATYESGFVIDKFPISRPNLTFSTLTVSNMSPEDSSIYLCSVVQGETQYFGPGTRLLVL.

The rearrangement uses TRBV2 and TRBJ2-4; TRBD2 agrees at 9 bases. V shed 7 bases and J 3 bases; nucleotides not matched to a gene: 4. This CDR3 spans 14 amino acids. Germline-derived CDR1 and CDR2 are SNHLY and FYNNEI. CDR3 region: CASTKLAGKNIQYF. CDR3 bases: TGTGCCAGCACCAAACTAGCGGGCAAAAACATTCAGTACTTC.

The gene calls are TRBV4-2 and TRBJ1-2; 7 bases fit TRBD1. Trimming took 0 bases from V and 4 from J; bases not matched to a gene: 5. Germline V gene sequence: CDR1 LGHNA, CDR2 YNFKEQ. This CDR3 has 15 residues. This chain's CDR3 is CASSQDMTGRYGYTF. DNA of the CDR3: TGTGCCAGCAGCCAAGATATGACAGGGCGCTATGGCTACACCTTC.